Each of the 19 T cell receptor beta chains below was sequenced from the same sample in a study of T cells expressing NK-cell markers. With the 5' RACE reads reprocessed, TCRdb shows one record per CDR3 protein and no DNA. Recorded for this sample: hundreds of thousands of distinct CDR3 sequences. The source material was blood T cells: a sorted CD56 or NKG2C T cell subset, CD4+ or CD8+ T cells, or bulk PBMC T cells (not recorded which). These receptors were collected from a man aged 18 to 69 in good health.

CDR3 in amino acids: CASSLQGQTQYF. The chain carries TRBV9 and TRBJ2-3; the D call from TCRdb, TRBD1, cannot be confirmed without DNA. The CDR3 has 12 amino acids. Germline loops: CDR1 SGDLS, CDR2 YYNGEE.

The V and J genes are TRBV12-3 or TRBV12-4 and TRBJ2-3. CDR3 size: 11 residues. The CDR3 here is CASSVAYTQYF.

The genes are TRBV6-5 and TRBJ1-4. The CDR3 is made up of 13 amino acids. The germline CDR1 and CDR2 sequences are MNHEY and SVGAGI. Here the CDR3 reads CASSYDLNEKLFF.

J is TRBJ2-7 and V is TRBV7-8. The CDR3 runs to 14 residues. CDR1 is SGHVS and CDR2 is FQNEAQ in the germline V gene. The CDR3 is CASSLRGIDYEQYF.

The chain recombines TRBV5-1 with TRBJ1-1. This CDR3 is 15 amino acids long. Germline assignment: CDR1 SGHRS and CDR2 YFSETQ. CDR3 residues: CASSLFSEMNTEAFF.

The genes are TRBV21-1 and TRBJ2-7; TCRdb selects TRBD2, and the lack of DNA leaves this call unchecked. TRBV21-1 is a listed pseudogene. The CDR3 length is 16 residues. The CDR3 loop reads CASSTPVRGGSYEQYF.

The chain combines TRBV7-2 with TRBJ1-4; with no DNA, the TCRdb D assignment of TRBD1 cannot be verified. The CDR3 loop spans 13 amino acids. Per germline, CDR1 SGHTA and CDR2 FQGNSA. This CDR3 reads CASSLASTAKLFF. Using reference TRBV7-2 and TRBJ1-4 for the parts outside the CDR3, the full variable domain is GAGVSQSPSNKVTEKGKDVELRCDPISGHTALYWYRQSLGQGLEFLIYFQGNSAPDKSGLPSDRFSAERTGGSVSTLTIQRTQQEDSAVYLCASSLASTAKLFFGSGTQLSVL.

This chain links TRBV4-2 with TRBJ2-1; TCRdb selects TRBD2, and the lack of DNA leaves this call unchecked. The CDR3 is 17 residues long. Per the germline V gene, CDR1 is LGHNA and CDR2 is YNFKEQ. The CDR3 loop reads CASSQDRLAGGQGEQFF.

This chain links TRBV3-1 with TRBJ1-2. This CDR3 has 15 residues. CDR1 is LGHDT and CDR2 is YNNKEL in the germline V gene (reference sequence). Here the CDR3 reads CASSQESGGNYGYTF.

V is TRBV7-3 and J is TRBJ2-7; TCRdb picks TRBD1, but there is no DNA to check that call. In germline, CDR1 is SGHTA, CDR2 FQGTGA. This CDR3 is 14 amino acids long. CDR3 in amino acids: CASGRRDRNYEQYF.

This chain joins TRBV18 and TRBJ1-2; the TRBD1 assignment by TCRdb is unverifiable without DNA. Germline V gene data show CDR1 as KGHSH and CDR2 as LQKENI. The length of the CDR3 is 15 residues. CDR3 region: CASSPSGQGARGYTF.

The V gene is TRBV5-4, the J gene TRBJ2-2; the D call of TRBD2 rests on TCRdb alone, since no DNA is present to check it. The CDR3 is 17 residues long. Per germline, CDR1 SGHNT and CDR2 YYREEE (reference sequence). CDR3 sequence reads: CASSFRAGVPAAGELFF.

The chain is built from TRBV19 and TRBJ1-3; the TCRdb D gene call, TRBD1, has no DNA to confirm it. The CDR3 length is 12 residues. The germline V gene encodes CDR1 LNHDA and CDR2 SQIVND (reference sequence). The CDR3 region is CAAGTYGNTIYF.

This chain connects TRBV11-2 to TRBJ1-5. The CDR3 runs 16 residues. Germline lookup yields CDR1 SGHAT and CDR2 FQNNGV. This CDR3 is CASSLDGRAGNQPQHF.

The gene calls are TRBV6-1 and TRBJ2-1; TCRdb lists TRBD2, though no DNA is available to test this call. Germline loops: CDR1 MNHNS, CDR2 SASEGT. This CDR3 is 15 amino acids long. The CDR3 sequence: CASSPWEAGLREQFF.

The chain employs TRBV21-1 and TRBJ2-5. TRBV21-1 is given as a pseudogene. The CDR3 is 12 amino acids. CDR3 amino acids: CASTRSQETQYF.

The chain carries TRBV7-8 and TRBJ2-7; TCRdb reports TRBD2, a call that lacks DNA to check it against. CDR1 and CDR2 (germline): SGHVS, FQNEAQ. There are 15 residues in the CDR3. This chain's CDR3 is CASSSRALPSYEQYF. Based on the CDR3 plus reference TRBV7-8 and TRBJ2-7, the full variable domain is GAGVSQSPRYKVAKRGQDVALRCDPISGHVSLFWYQQALGQGPEFLTYFQNEAQLDKSGLPSDRFFAERPEGSVSTLKIQRTQQEDSAVYLCASSSRALPSYEQYFGPGTRLTVT.

The CDR3 sequence is CASSRLRQGFHEQYF. V usage is TRBV3-1 and J usage is TRBJ2-7. Germline lookup yields CDR1 LGHDT and CDR2 YNNKEL (reference sequence). The CDR3 has 15 residues.

The chain uses TRBV2 and TRBJ1-2; no DNA is available, so the TRBD1 call from TCRdb remains unchecked. The germline CDR1 and CDR2 sequences are SNHLY and FYNNEI. The CDR3 is made up of 14 amino acids. CDR3 sequence reads: CASNGQGADYGYTF.